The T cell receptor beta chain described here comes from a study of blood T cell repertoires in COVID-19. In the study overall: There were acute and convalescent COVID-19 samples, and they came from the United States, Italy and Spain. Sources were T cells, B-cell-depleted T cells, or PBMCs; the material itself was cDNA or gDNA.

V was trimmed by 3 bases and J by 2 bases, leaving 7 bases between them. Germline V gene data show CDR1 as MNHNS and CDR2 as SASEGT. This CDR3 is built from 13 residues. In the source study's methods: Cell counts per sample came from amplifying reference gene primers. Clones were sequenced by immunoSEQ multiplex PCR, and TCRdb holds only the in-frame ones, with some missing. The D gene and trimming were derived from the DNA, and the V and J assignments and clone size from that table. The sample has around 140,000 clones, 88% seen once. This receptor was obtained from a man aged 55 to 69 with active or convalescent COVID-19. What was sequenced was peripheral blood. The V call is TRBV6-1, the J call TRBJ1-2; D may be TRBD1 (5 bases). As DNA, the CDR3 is TGTGCCAGCAGTGAGGGACTAAACTATGGCTACACCTTC. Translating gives CASSEGLNYGYTF.